A selection of T cell receptor beta chains follows, all from one sample in a study of T cell responses to AZD1222 COVID-19 vaccine. The repertoire was sequenced with immunoSEQ multiplex PCR; TCRdb's copy has only in-frame clones and lacks some. The sample lists fewer than 65,000 clones; roughly 80% were seen once. Sample: peripheral blood, taken on day 0 of AZD1222 vaccination. The receptors originated from an adult in good health. Both conserved end residues are trimmed from each CDR3. Only some rows state a clone size, as once, few, many or a class for expanded clones.

clone_size v_call cdr3_aa
- TRBV7-8 ASSYGQGLGSPLH
- TRBV19 ASSMLQETQY
- TRBV4-3 ASSQDAQGASGELF
- TRBV4-2 ASSQDNGNNEQF
few TRBV18 ASSLFTGAIADTQY
few TRBV5-4 ASSLVAADGELF
- TRBV29-1 SATGGGLSNYGYT
- TRBV5-4 ASSVVRGTEAF
- TRBV19 ASSLARTGVLGEQY
- TRBV5-1 ASNRRLAGSTGELF
- TRBV5-5 ASSRLGNYGYT
- TRBV3-1/TRBV3-2 ASSQGNEKLF
- TRBV6-2/TRBV6-3 ASSQGTGLAF
- TRBV6-5 ASRQQLANYGYT
- TRBV4-3 ASSQDRMYEQY
- TRBV2 ASIGTSGRAAGDEQY
- TRBV6-1 ASSEVTYEQY
- TRBV18 ASSQDQGDEQY
- TRBV6-4 ASSDSRNSPLH
few TRBV6-2/TRBV6-3 ASSWTAYEQY
few TRBV29-1 SGGTPLHSNQPQH
- TRBV12-5 ASGMTGRTEAF
- TRBV6-5 ASTGAGLKNNEQF
once TRBV28 ASKWTGGETQY
- TRBV9 ASSVGTVTGELF
medium-sized TRBV5-5 ASSLWDTSYEQY
once TRBV9 ASSPVGAAYEQY
- TRBV2 ASSTLRTGVGEKLF
- TRBV6-5 ASSLGEAF
- TRBV6-9 ASSSSVRVNEQF
few TRBV4-3 ASSQSGGGYYGYT
- TRBV19 ASSIDWVSETQY
- TRBV9 ASSPHGDIYEQY
- TRBV19 ASSIAGIGTDTQY
- TRBV6-2/TRBV6-3 ASSYLDRVGYT
- TRBV19 ASSPGHAFFRNTEAF
- TRBV7-9 ASSLVFTEAF
- TRBV3-1/TRBV3-2 ASSQGQAHPYGYT
- TRBV6-2/TRBV6-3 ASRPRQLYNSPLH
- TRBV10-3 AISGELAGETQY
- TRBV18 ASSPSQSNTGELF
- TRBV18 ASSPSSQGDYGYT
- TRBV12-5 ASGLSTGGNQPQH
- TRBV9 ASSASPGQGYEQY
- TRBV5-4 ASSSLGQETQY
few TRBV2 ATSKEGNQPQH
- TRBV12-3/TRBV12-4 ASSLVGSGYT
- TRBV19 ASSTLGQGETYNSPLH
- TRBV20-1 SASNRMNTEAF
- TRBV19 ASSDYPRYEQF
- TRBV7-6 ASSLAPGEGTEAF
- TRBV27 ASRIGQVSNQPQH
once TRBV4-1 ASSQENRAFQPQH
- TRBV13 AIKTGASNYGYT
- TRBV6-5 ASNGGGLGEQF